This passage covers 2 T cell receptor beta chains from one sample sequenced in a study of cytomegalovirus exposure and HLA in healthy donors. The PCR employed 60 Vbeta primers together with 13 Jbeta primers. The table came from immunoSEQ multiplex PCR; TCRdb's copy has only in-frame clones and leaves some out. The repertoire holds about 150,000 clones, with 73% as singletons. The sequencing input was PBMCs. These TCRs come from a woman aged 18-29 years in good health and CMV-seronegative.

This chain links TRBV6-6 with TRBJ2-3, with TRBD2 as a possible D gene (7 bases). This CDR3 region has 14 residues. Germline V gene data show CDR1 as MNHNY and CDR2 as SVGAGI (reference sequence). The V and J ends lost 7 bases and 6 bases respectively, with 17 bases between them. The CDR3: CASTLGGASDTQYF. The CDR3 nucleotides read TGTGCCAGCACCTTAGGGGGGGCGTCGGATACGCAGTATTTT.

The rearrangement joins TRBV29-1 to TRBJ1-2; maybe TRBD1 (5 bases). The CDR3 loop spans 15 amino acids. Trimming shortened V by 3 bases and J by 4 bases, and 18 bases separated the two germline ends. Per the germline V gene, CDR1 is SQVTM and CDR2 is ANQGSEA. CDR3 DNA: TGCAGCGTTGACAGGGAAGGGATGGGATCCTATGGCTACACCTTC. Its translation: CSVDREGMGSYGYTF.